Only a few counts were recorded for the clone carrying this T cell receptor beta chain. What it recognizes is unknown. Germline V CDR1 and CDR2: SGHRS, YFSETQ. The CDR3 spans 17 residues. Trimming left V 5 bases short and J 6 bases short, with 24 bases between. This specimen belongs to a study of T cell repertoires in cytomegalovirus infection. TCRdb fed the reads into MiXCR, producing one record per CDR3 protein. The table includes hundreds of thousands of distinct CDR3 sequences, roughly 36% detected once. The sequence derives from a human donor in good health (CMV status not recorded). Some clones in this sample may be carry-over from other donors' samples. V gene TRBV5-1 combines with J gene TRBJ2-1, with a possible D match to TRBD2 (7 bases). The sample in question was cultured PBMCs, obtained from culture after CMV antigen stimulation. This CDR3 is CASSYGRGAGLTNEQFF. The CDR3 nucleotides are TGCGCCAGCAGTTACGGACGGGGGGCAGGTCTTACCAATGAGCAGTTCTTC.